The 26 T cell receptor beta chains below were found in one sample sequenced in a study of T cell repertoires in cytomegalovirus infection. TCRdb used MiXCR to reprocess the reads, holding one entry per CDR3 protein. The repertoire includes 560,000 or so distinct CDR3 sequences, more than 15% of them detected once, and under 30% sits in the top ten. The specimen sequenced was CD8+ T cells from PBMCs. The origin of the receptors is a human donor in good health (CMV status not recorded). Some clones in this sample may be carry-over from other donors' samples.

This clonotype has ten or more counts. V and J are TRBV7-9 and TRBJ2-7; the D is unclear. V lost 0 bases, J lost 5 bases, and 14 bases lay in between. From germline, CDR1 is SEHNR and CDR2 FQNEAQ (reference sequence). The CDR3 is 15 residues long. CDR3 nucleotides: TGTGCCAGCAGCTTAGCGGAACGCAACTTGCACGAGCAGTACTTC. This translates into CASSLAERNLHEQYF. The entire variable domain, with the rest obtained from reference TRBV7-9 and TRBJ2-7, is as follows: DTGVSQNPRHKITKRGQNVTFRCDPISEHNRLYWYRQTLGQGPEFLTYFQNEAQLEKSRLLSDRFSAERPKGSFSTLEIQRTEQGDSAMYLCASSLAERNLHEQYFGPGTRLTVT.

This clonotype was counted ten times or more. V gene TRBV6-1 combines with J gene TRBJ1-3; 8 nucleotides agree with TRBD1. This CDR3 has 16 residues. Trimming removed 6 bases from V and 0 bases from J; junction bases left unmatched: 7. CDR1 is MNHNS and CDR2 is SASEGT in the germline V gene. The CDR3 spells CASSRQGLSSGNTIYF. The CDR3 nucleotides read TGTGCCAGCAGCAGACAGGGGTTGAGCTCTGGAAACACCATATATTTT.

This clonotype appeared many times. The genes are TRBV7-9 and TRBJ1-6, with TRBD1 matching over 7 bases. The ends lost 2 bases at V and 6 bases at J; junction bases unmatched: 13. The germline V gene encodes CDR1 SEHNR and CDR2 FQNEAQ (reference sequence). This CDR3 is 18 amino acids long. In DNA, the CDR3 is TGTGCCAGCAGCTTACCCTCCGACAGGGATAAGAGTAATTCACCCCTCCACTTT. It encodes CASSLPSDRDKSNSPLHF.

The V gene is TRBV6-5, the J gene TRBJ1-1; 8 nucleotides line up with TRBD1. This CDR3 has 12 amino acids. The germline V gene encodes CDR1 MNHEY and CDR2 SVGAGI. Trimming took 7 bases from V and 3 from J; bases not matched to a gene: 1. CDR3 DNA: TGTGCCAGCAAACAGGGGGACACTGAAGCTTTCTTT. This sequence encodes CASKQGDTEAFF.

This clonotype was counted ten times or more. The gene calls are TRBV19 and TRBJ2-2, with 9 bases matching TRBD2. Germline V gene sequence: CDR1 LNHDA, CDR2 SQIVND (reference sequence). This CDR3 has 17 residues. The V segment lost 3 bases and the J segment 7 bases; nucleotides outside the gene matches: 12. The CDR3 sequence: CASSIVLAGSLGGELFF. CDR3 nucleotides: TGTGCCAGTAGTATCGTGCTAGCGGGAAGTTTGGGCGGGGAGCTGTTTTTT.

Only a few counts were recorded for this clonotype. The CDR3 spells CARGDRELSSGANVLTF. CDR3 coding DNA: TGTGCCAGGGGGGACAGGGAGCTCTCCTCTGGGGCCAACGTCCTGACTTTC. The rearrangement joins TRBV2 to TRBJ2-6, with 9 bases matching TRBD1. The CDR3 runs 17 residues. The trim removed 9 bases at V and 0 bases at J, leaving 9 bases unmatched. The germline V gene encodes CDR1 SNHLY and CDR2 FYNNEI.

The chain employs TRBV20-1 and TRBJ1-1; 9 bases are a match to TRBD1. This CDR3 contains 12 residues. Trimming cost V 5 bases and J 3 bases; bases outside gene matches: 1. Germline V gene sequence: CDR1 DFQATT, CDR2 SNEGSKA (reference sequence). In DNA, the CDR3 is TGCAGTGCTTGGACAGGGGACACTGAAGCTTTCTTT. It encodes CSAWTGDTEAFF.

The sample holds many counts of this clonotype. The CDR3 DNA sequence: TGTGCCATCAGTGAGTACGGGAGGGGTAATGAGCAGTTCTTC. Its translation: CAISEYGRGNEQFF. V is TRBV10-3 and J is TRBJ2-1, with 8 bases matching TRBD2. The CDR3 contains 14 residues. V trimming: 1 base; J trimming: 7 bases; junction bases outside the gene matches: 3. CDR1 ENHRY and CDR2 SYGVKD come from the germline V gene.

The genes are TRBV7-9 and TRBJ2-3, with D hard to call. The germline V gene encodes CDR1 SEHNR and CDR2 FQNEAQ (reference sequence). The CDR3 is 15 amino acids. Trimming cost V 7 bases and J 3 bases, with 17 bases left between them. Written as DNA, the CDR3 is TGTGCCAGCACCATATCTCTTTTAGGAACAGATACGCAGTATTTT. It codes for CASTISLLGTDTQYF.

At least ten counts were recorded for this clonotype. The chain couples TRBV4-1 to TRBJ1-1; the D gene is possibly TRBD1 (6 bases). The CDR3 totals 16 residues. Trimming took 0 bases from V and 4 from J, leaving 15 bases between them. Germline V lookup: CDR1 MGHRA, CDR2 YSYEKL. The CDR3 DNA sequence: TGCGCCAGCAGCCAAGAGGGGAACAGGGATGGCACTGAAGCTTTCTTT. This gives the protein CASSQEGNRDGTEAFF.

With regard to this clonotype: At one end, the junction sequence differs from germline, possibly due to a read error. The chain is built from TRBV20-1 and TRBJ1-5; 8 bases agree with TRBD1. This CDR3 comprises 15 residues. Looked up from germline, CDR1 is DFQATT and CDR2 is SNEGSKA (reference sequence). CDR3 coding DNA: TGCAGTGCTAGAGCAGGGGGCCATGGCAATCGGCCCCAGCATTTT. Protein sequence: CSARAGGHGNRPQHF.

The chain uses TRBV29-1 and TRBJ2-1; D might be TRBD1 (6 bases). The germline V gene encodes CDR1 SQVTM and CDR2 ANQGSEA. With 8 bases removed from V and 9 bases from J, the gap between germline ends came to 14 bases. CDR3 length equals 11 residues. The CDR3: CSTPGATEQFF. As DNA, the CDR3 is TGCAGCACACCAGGGGCGACTGAGCAGTTCTTC.

This clonotype was seen a few times. The chain carries TRBV9 and TRBJ2-1, with TRBD1 identical over 8 bases. Per the germline V gene, CDR1 is SGDLS and CDR2 is YYNGEE. V lost 4 bases to trimming and J lost 7 bases; unmatched junction nucleotides: 10. There are 15 residues in the CDR3. For the CDR3, the DNA is TGTGCCAGCAGCCCTTTCGGGACAGGAAATAATGAGCAGTTCTTC. Translation: CASSPFGTGNNEQFF. Looking up the rest from reference TRBV9 and TRBJ2-1 gives the full variable domain: DSGVTQTPKHLITATGQRVTLRCSPRSGDLSVYWYQQSLDQGLQFLIQYYNGEERAKGNILERFSAQQFPDLHSELNLSSLELGDSALYFCASSPFGTGNNEQFFGPGTRLTVL.

Many counts were recorded for this clonotype. This chain links TRBV11-2 with TRBJ2-1; 8 nucleotides align to TRBD2. Looked up from germline, CDR1 is SGHAT and CDR2 is FQNNGV. The CDR3 extends over 13 amino acids. The junction had 5 bases not matched to a gene; V was cut back by 4 bases and J by 9 bases. CDR3 bases: TGTGCCAGCAGCTCGGGACTAGGGAGTGAGCAGTTCTTC. This codes for CASSSGLGSEQFF.

This clonotype was found once. This may be a read error: a much more frequent sequence differs by one nucleotide. The genes are TRBV12-3 or TRBV12-4 and TRBJ2-7, with a weak D call TRBD2 (5 bases). Trimming took 5 bases from V and 4 from J, leaving 18 bases between them. CDR3 length equals 15 residues. CDR3 protein: CASSPYDMDLYEQYF. DNA of the CDR3: TGTGCCAGCAGTCCCTACGACATGGACTTGTACGAGCAGTACTTC.

This clonotype has a count of ten or more. This chain uses TRBV4-1 with TRBJ1-2; no clear D gene. V shed 0 bases and J shed 4 bases, with 24 bases lying between them. CDR3 length equals 19 residues. Germline CDR1 MGHRA, CDR2 YSYEKL. The CDR3 coding sequence is TGCGCCAGCAGCCAAGATCAGCGGACCCCTGAACCGAGAGTCTATGGCTACACCTTC. Amino acid sequence: CASSQDQRTPEPRVYGYTF.

This clonotype was observed a single time. One end of the junction fails to match germline, which may point to a read error. The chain uses TRBV6-9 and TRBJ2-5; 7 bases are a match to TRBD1. The CDR3 contains 15 residues. Germline loops: CDR1 MNHGY, CDR2 SVAAGI. As DNA, the CDR3 is TGTGCCGGCAGTATAACAGGGGCGATGGAGGAGACCCAGTACTTC. Translating gives CAGSITGAMEETQYF.

The rearrangement joins TRBV10-2 to TRBJ1-2, with TRBD1 matching over 7 bases. This CDR3 contains 17 residues. V gave up 4 bases and J gave up 0 bases; unmatched junction bases: 11. Germline CDR1 WSHSY, CDR2 SAAADI. The CDR3 DNA follows: TGCGCCAGCAGTGGTGGGACAGATTATATGGCTAACTATGGCTACACCTTC. This translates into CASSGGTDYMANYGYTF.

The chain links TRBV7-9 to TRBJ1-1; no firm D call. The CDR3 is 13 residues long. Germline CDR1 SEHNR, CDR2 FQNEAQ (reference sequence). Trimming removed 3 bases at V and 2 bases at J, with 7 bases between. The CDR3 loop reads CASSFGINTEAFF. CDR3 coding DNA: TGTGCCAGCAGCTTCGGAATTAACACTGAAGCTTTCTTT.

This clonotype was detected only a few times. The chain is built from TRBV20-1 and TRBJ2-1; D unresolved. CDR3 size: 15 residues. Germline V lookup: CDR1 DFQATT, CDR2 SNEGSKA (reference sequence). Trimming removed 0 bases at V and 0 bases at J, with 9 bases between. CDR3 sequence reads: CSAREVGVSYNEQFF. CDR3 DNA sequence: TGCAGTGCTAGAGAAGTCGGAGTCTCCTACAATGAGCAGTTCTTC.

This chain connects TRBV28 to TRBJ1-1, with TRBD1 matching 7 bases. J lost 0 bases, V lost 4 bases, and 5 bases had no gene match. The CDR3 has 15 amino acids. Germline values: CDR1 MDHEN, CDR2 SYDVKM. This CDR3 is CASSYLRGMNTEAFF. The CDR3 nucleotides read TGTGCCAGCAGTTACCTCAGGGGGATGAACACTGAAGCTTTCTTT.

V usage is TRBV15 and J usage is TRBJ2-6; 13 nucleotides agree with TRBD2. The CDR3 runs to 20 residues. J was trimmed by 0 bases and V by 3 bases; bases with no gene match: 8. Germline V gene sequence: CDR1 LNHNV, CDR2 YYDKDF (reference sequence). This CDR3 reads CATSSGEGLAGSSGANVLTF. CDR3 in DNA: TGTGCCACCAGCAGCGGGGAGGGACTAGCGGGAAGCTCTGGGGCCAACGTCCTGACTTTC.

This clonotype was counted at least ten times. The J gene is TRBJ1-1, the V gene TRBV27; D gene unclear. The CDR3 consists of 14 residues. Germline V lookup: CDR1 MNHEY, CDR2 SMNVEV (reference sequence). V was pared by 3 bases and J by 4 bases, with 12 bases between. CDR3 in amino acids: CASSFQVEGTEAFF. DNA for the CDR3: TGTGCCAGCAGTTTTCAAGTTGAAGGCACTGAAGCTTTCTTT.

This clonotype appeared a few times. The rearrangement joins TRBV19 to TRBJ1-5, with a weak D call TRBD1 (5 bases). CDR1 LNHDA and CDR2 SQIVND come from the germline V gene (reference sequence). CDR3 length: 14 residues. Trimming stripped 5 bases from V and 7 bases from J, with 15 bases between. The CDR3, as DNA: TGTGCCAGTAGTTACGGCAGGGCAAGACAGCCCCAGCATTTT. It codes for CASSYGRARQPQHF.

The chain carries TRBV4-2 and TRBJ2-3; TRBD2 matches at 7 bases. The CDR3 runs 16 residues. V was clipped by 4 bases and J by 1 base; unmatched bases: 8. Germline CDR1 reads LGHNA; CDR2 reads YNFKEQ. The CDR3 DNA sequence: TGTGCCAGCAGCCTCGAAGTGGGGGGGGGCACAGATACGCAGTATTTT. It codes for CASSLEVGGGTDTQYF.

This clonotype has at least ten counts. V is TRBV12-5 and J is TRBJ2-3; D is perhaps TRBD1 or TRBD2 (5 bases each). The CDR3 sequence is 14 residues long. V was clipped by 6 bases and J by 2 bases, with 12 bases between them. CDR1 LGHNT and CDR2 FRNRAP come from the germline V gene. In DNA form, the CDR3 reads TGTGCTAGTGGCATTAGGGGAGTCACAGATACGCAGTATTTT. It encodes CASGIRGVTDTQYF.